Each of the 13 T cell receptor beta chains below was sequenced from the same sample in a study of monozygotic twins with inflammatory bowel disease (dated by TCRdb to between 2018 and 2021). Library preparation was by 5' RACE. Sequencing used an Illumina HiSeq 2500. Reprocessed by TCRdb, the reads give a single entry per CDR3 protein sequence, without DNA. This sample's table contains approximately 300,000 distinct CDR3 sequences. 5% to 6% of the sample is taken by the ten largest. The sample was blood. The receptors shown here come from a human donor with ulcerative colitis or Crohn's disease, or a healthy co-twin of an affected twin (not recorded which).

The chain combines TRBV5-1 with TRBJ2-5; the TCRdb call, TRBD2, lacks DNA for checking. The CDR3 length is 16 residues. CDR1 is SGHRS and CDR2 is YFSETQ in the germline V gene. CDR3 loop: CASSALGTTYQETQYF. Based on the CDR3 plus reference TRBV5-1 and TRBJ2-5, the full variable domain is KAGVTQTPRYLIKTRGQQVTLSCSPISGHRSVSWYQQTPGQGLQFLFEYFSETQRNKGNFPGRFSGRQFSNSRSEMNVSTLELGDSALYLCASSALGTTYQETQYFGPGTRLLVL.

The V gene is TRBV12-3 or TRBV12-4, the J gene TRBJ2-1; the D gene TCRdb calls, TRBD2, cannot be checked with no DNA. The CDR3 covers 13 residues. CDR3 residues: CASSRFGAVGRFF.

The CDR3 spells CASSDKREQYF. The rearrangement links TRBV19 to TRBJ2-7. Germline lookup yields CDR1 LNHDA and CDR2 SQIVND (reference sequence). The CDR3 totals 11 residues.

This chain uses TRBV27 with TRBJ2-7; TCRdb's D gene call, TRBD1, goes unchecked for lack of DNA. Germline CDR1 MNHEY, CDR2 SMNVEV (reference sequence). The CDR3 totals 17 residues. This chain's CDR3 is CASSLNPPGQGWIEQYF.

The chain links TRBV20-1 to TRBJ2-1; TCRdb's assignment of TRBD1 cannot be checked, as there is no DNA. Germline V gene data show CDR1 as DFQATT and CDR2 as SNEGSKA (reference sequence). This CDR3 is built from 13 residues. The CDR3: CSASRSGGNEQFF.

This chain uses TRBV5-6 with TRBJ2-7. The CDR3 has 14 amino acids. Germline loops: CDR1 SGHDT, CDR2 YYEEEE. The CDR3 sequence: CASSLVRSSYEQYF.

V usage is TRBV7-9 and J usage is TRBJ2-3; TCRdb proposes TRBD1, but this gene call is untestable without DNA. Germline CDR1 is SEHNR and CDR2 is FQNEAQ (reference sequence). The length of the CDR3 is 15 residues. CDR3 sequence: CASSIGGQGPDTQYF.

This sequence joins TRBV7-2 and TRBJ2-5; the D gene TCRdb calls, TRBD1, cannot be checked with no DNA. The V gene's germline CDR1 is SGHTA and CDR2 FQGNSA. The CDR3 extends over 15 amino acids. The CDR3 reads CASSLDPGGSETQYF.

The CDR3 loop is CACQGGAYNEQFF. The V and J genes are TRBV7-9 and TRBJ2-1; the D gene TCRdb calls, TRBD1, cannot be checked with no DNA. This CDR3 contains 13 residues. Germline V CDR1 and CDR2: SEHNR, FQNEAQ (reference sequence).

This chain uses TRBV18 with TRBJ2-7; TCRdb indicates TRBD2, and absent DNA this call remains unverified. This CDR3 comprises 17 residues. Germline lookup yields CDR1 KGHSH and CDR2 LQKENI. The CDR3 here is CASSPRPTSGGSYEQYF.

The chain employs TRBV29-1 and TRBJ2-1; with no DNA, the TCRdb D assignment of TRBD2 cannot be verified. The CDR3 contains 20 residues. Germline CDR1 reads SQVTM; CDR2 reads ANQGSEA. CDR3 protein: CSVEGRLAGGPSRVYNEQFF.

This rearrangement joins TRBV12-3 or TRBV12-4 to TRBJ2-6. This CDR3 contains 16 residues. The CDR3 protein is CASRLIQGPGANVLTF.

The J gene is TRBJ1-2, the V gene TRBV5-1; there is no DNA to check the TCRdb D call of TRBD1. CDR1 is SGHRS, CDR2 YFSETQ, per germline. This CDR3 is 14 amino acids long. The CDR3 spells CASSLERTPYGYTF. Together with reference TRBV5-1 and TRBJ1-2, the CDR3 gives the full variable domain: KAGVTQTPRYLIKTRGQQVTLSCSPISGHRSVSWYQQTPGQGLQFLFEYFSETQRNKGNFPGRFSGRQFSNSRSEMNVSTLELGDSALYLCASSLERTPYGYTFGSGTRLTVV.